This T cell receptor beta chain is from a study of control samples from healthy donors and cancer patients. Germline-derived CDR1 and CDR2 are SEHNR and FQNEAQ (reference sequence). The CDR3 extends over 15 amino acids. After removal of 2 bases from V and 4 bases from J, the junction contained 7 bases not matched to a gene. The method was immunoSEQ multiplex PCR; TCRdb's version includes in-frame clones alone and lacks a portion of them. The sample carries roughly 45,000 clones, around 86% recorded once. This rearrangement joins TRBV7-9 to TRBJ1-1, with 7 positions matching TRBD1. The sequence was collected from a woman aged 45-60 years with lung cancer. The sequenced sample consisted of PBMCs. CDR3 sequence (DNA): TGTGCCAGCAGCTTATCGACAGGGACGGTCACTGAAGCTTTCTTT. Translation gives CASSLSTGTVTEAFF. The variable domain in full, with the rest retrieved from reference TRBV7-9 and TRBJ1-1, is DTGVSQNPRHKITKRGQNVTFRCDPISEHNRLYWYRQTLGQGPEFLTYFQNEAQLEKSRLLSDRFSAERPKGSFSTLEIQRTEQGDSAMYLCASSLSTGTVTEAFFGQGTRLTVV.